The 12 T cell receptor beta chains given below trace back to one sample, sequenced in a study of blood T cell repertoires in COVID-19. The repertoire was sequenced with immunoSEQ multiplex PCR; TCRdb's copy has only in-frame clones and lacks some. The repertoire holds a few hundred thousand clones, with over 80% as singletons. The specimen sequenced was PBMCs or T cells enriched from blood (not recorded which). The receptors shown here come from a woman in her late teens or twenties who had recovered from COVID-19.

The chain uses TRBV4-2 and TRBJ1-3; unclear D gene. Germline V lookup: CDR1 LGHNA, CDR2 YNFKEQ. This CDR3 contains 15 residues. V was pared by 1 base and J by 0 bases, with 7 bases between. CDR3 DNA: TGTGCCAGCAGCCAAGTGGGGAGCTCTGGAAACACCATATATTTT. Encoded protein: CASSQVGSSGNTIYF.

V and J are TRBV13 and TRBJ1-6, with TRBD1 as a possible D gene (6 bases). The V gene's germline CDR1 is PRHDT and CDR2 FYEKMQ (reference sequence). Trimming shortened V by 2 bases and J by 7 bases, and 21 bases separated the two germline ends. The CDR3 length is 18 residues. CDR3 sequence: CASSLSREWDKNNSPLHF. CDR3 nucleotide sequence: TGTGCCAGCAGCTTATCGAGGGAGTGGGACAAGAACAATTCACCCCTCCACTTT.

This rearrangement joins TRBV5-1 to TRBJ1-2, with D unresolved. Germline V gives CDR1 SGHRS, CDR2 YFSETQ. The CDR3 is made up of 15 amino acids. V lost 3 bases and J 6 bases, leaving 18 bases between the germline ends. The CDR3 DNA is TGCGCCAGCAGCTCCGGGGAGCTTGTGGAAGATGGCTACACCTTC. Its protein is CASSSGELVEDGYTF.

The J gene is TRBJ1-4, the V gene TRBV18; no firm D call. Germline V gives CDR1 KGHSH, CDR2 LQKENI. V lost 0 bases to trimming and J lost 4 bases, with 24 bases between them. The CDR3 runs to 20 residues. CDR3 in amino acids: CASSPPQYGVLGSSNEKLFF. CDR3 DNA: TGTGCCAGCTCACCACCACAATACGGGGTGTTGGGGTCAAGTAATGAAAAACTGTTTTTT. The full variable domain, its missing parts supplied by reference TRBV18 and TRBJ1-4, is NAGVMQNPRHLVRRRGQEARLRCSPMKGHSHVYWYRQLPEEGLKFMVYLQKENIIDESGMPKERFSAEFPKEGPSILRIQQVVRGDSAAYFCASSPPQYGVLGSSNEKLFFGSGTQLSVL.

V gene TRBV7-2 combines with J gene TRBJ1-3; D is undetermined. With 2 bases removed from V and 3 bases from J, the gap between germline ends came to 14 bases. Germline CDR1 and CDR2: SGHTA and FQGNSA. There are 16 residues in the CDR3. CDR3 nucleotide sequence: TGTGCCAGCAGCTTAACGTCGGCCGGGAGTGGAAACACCATATATTTT. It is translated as CASSLTSAGSGNTIYF.

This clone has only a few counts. In DNA form, the CDR3 reads TGTGCCAGCAGCGTGGGGACTAGCGGGGAGCAGTTCTTC. Translating gives CASSVGTSGEQFF. This sequence joins TRBV9 and TRBJ2-1; 12 nucleotides line up with TRBD2. Looked up from germline, CDR1 is SGDLS and CDR2 is YYNGEE. The CDR3 sequence is 13 residues long. V gave up 2 bases and J gave up 10 bases; unmatched junction bases: 1.

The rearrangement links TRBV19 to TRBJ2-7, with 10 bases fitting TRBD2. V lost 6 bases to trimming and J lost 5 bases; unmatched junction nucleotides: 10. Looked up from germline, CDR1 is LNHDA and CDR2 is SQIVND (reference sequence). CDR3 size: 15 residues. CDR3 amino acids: CASSPIGLAGDEQYF. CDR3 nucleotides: TGTGCCAGTAGCCCTATCGGCCTAGCGGGAGACGAGCAGTACTTC.

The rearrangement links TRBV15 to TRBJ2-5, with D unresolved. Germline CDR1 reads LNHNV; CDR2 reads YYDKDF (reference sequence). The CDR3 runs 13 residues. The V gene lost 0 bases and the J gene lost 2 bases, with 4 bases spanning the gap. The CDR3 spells CATSRDQQETQYF. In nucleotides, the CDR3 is TGTGCCACCAGCAGAGATCAACAAGAGACCCAGTACTTC.

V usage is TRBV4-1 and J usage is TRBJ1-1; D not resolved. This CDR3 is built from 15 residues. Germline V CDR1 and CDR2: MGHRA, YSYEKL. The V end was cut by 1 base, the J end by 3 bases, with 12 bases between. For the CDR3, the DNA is TGCGCCAGCAGCCAAGGGCGGCTCATGGACACTGAAGCTTTCTTT. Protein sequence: CASSQGRLMDTEAFF.

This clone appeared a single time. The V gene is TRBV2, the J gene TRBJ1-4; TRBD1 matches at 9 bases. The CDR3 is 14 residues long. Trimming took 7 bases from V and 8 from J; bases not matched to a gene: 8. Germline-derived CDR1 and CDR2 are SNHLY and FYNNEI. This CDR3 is CASTTQGAQEKLFF. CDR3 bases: TGTGCCAGCACCACACAGGGGGCCCAGGAAAAACTGTTTTTT.

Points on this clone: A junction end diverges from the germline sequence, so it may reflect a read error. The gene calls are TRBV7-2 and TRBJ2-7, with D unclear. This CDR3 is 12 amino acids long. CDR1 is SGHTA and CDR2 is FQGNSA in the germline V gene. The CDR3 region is CASTPSPPRWHF. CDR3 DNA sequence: TGTGCCAGCACCCCCAGTCCCCCGCGGTGGCACTTC.

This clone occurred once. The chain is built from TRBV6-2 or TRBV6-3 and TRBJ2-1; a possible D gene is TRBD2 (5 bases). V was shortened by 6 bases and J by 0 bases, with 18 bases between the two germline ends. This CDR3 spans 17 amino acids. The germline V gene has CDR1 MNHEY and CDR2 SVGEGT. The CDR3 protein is CASSLRPLGSSYNEQFF. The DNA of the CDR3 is TGTGCCAGCAGCCTACGTCCTCTAGGGAGCTCCTACAATGAGCAGTTCTTC.